The clone carrying this T cell receptor (beta chain) has just a few counts. The entry originates in a study of immune characterization of retroperitoneal liposarcoma. The J segment lost 4 bases and the V segment lost 5 bases, leaving 13 bases of the junction unmatched. Germline V lookup: CDR1 MNHNS, CDR2 SASEGT. This CDR3 is 16 amino acids long. TCRdb reanalysed the PCR reads using MiXCR and keeps one entry per CDR3 protein. The data show several thousand distinct CDR3 sequences, 43% seen once. The rearrangement links TRBV6-1 to TRBJ2-5, with 7 bases that match TRBD2. Sequenced material: tumor tissue. The receptor was isolated from a male donor with retroperitoneal liposarcoma. The CDR3 DNA sequence: TGTGCCAGCAGTTCTTCCTCGGTGGGGGGGGGAGAGACCCAGTACTTC. This gives the protein CASSSSSVGGGETQYF.